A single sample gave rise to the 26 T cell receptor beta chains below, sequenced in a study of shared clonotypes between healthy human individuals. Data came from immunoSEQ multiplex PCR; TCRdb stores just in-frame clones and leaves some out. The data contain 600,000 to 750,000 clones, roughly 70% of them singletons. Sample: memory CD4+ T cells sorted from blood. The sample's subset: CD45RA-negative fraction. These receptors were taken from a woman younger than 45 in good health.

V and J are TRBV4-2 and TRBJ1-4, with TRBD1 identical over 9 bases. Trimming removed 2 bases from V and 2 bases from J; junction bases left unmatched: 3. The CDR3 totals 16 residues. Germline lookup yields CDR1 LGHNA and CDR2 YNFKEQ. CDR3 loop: CASSQRTGVTNEKLFF. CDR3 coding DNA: TGTGCCAGCAGCCAAAGGACAGGGGTGACTAATGAAAAACTGTTTTTT.

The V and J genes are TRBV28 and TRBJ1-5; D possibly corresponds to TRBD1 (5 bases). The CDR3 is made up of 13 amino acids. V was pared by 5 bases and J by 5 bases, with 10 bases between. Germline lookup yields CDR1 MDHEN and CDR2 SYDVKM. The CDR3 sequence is CASSRLGDQPQHF. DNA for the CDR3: TGTGCCAGCAGTAGATTGGGGGATCAGCCCCAGCATTTT.

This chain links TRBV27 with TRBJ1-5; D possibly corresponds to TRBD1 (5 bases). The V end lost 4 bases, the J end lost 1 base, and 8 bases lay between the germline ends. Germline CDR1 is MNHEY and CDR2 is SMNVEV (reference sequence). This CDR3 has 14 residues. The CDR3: CASSWGGSNQPQHF. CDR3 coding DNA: TGTGCCAGCAGTTGGGGGGGGAGCAATCAGCCCCAGCATTTT.

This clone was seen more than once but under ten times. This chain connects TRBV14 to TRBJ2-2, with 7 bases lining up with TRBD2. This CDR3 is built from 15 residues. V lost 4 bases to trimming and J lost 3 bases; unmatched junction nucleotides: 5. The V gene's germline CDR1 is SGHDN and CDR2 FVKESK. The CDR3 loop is CASSRSGTDTGELFF. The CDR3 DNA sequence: TGTGCCAGCAGCCGAAGCGGGACCGACACCGGGGAGCTGTTTTTT.

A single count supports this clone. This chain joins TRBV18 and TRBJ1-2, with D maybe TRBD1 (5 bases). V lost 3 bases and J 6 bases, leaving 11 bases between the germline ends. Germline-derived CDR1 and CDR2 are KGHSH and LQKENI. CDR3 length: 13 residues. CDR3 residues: CASSPVRGDGYTF. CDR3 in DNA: TGTGCCAGCTCACCGGTGCGGGGGGATGGCTACACCTTC.

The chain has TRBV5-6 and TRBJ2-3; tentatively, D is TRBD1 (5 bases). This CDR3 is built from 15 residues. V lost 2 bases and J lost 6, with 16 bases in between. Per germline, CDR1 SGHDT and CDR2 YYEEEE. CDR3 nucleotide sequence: TGTGCCAGCAGCTTTTTTAGGGGCTCGTCCGATACGCAGTATTTT. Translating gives CASSFFRGSSDTQYF.

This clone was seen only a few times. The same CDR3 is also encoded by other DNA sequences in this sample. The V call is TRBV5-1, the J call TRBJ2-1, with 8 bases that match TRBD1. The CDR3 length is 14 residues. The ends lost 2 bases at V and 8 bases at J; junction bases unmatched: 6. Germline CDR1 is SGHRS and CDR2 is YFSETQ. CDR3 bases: TGCGCCAGCAGCTTAGGGACAGGAGGGGATGAGCAGTTCTTC. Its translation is CASSLGTGGDEQFF. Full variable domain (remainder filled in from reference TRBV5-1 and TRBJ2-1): KAGVTQTPRYLIKTRGQQVTLSCSPISGHRSVSWYQQTPGQGLQFLFEYFSETQRNKGNFPGRFSGRQFSNSRSEMNVSTLELGDSALYLCASSLGTGGDEQFFGPGTRLTVL.

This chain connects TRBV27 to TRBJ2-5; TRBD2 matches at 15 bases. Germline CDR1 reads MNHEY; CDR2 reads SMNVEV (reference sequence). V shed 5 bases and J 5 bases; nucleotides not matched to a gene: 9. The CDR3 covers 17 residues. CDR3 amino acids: CASSPGLAGGPWETQYF. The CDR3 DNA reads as TGTGCCAGCAGTCCCGGACTAGCGGGAGGGCCTTGGGAGACCCAGTACTTC.

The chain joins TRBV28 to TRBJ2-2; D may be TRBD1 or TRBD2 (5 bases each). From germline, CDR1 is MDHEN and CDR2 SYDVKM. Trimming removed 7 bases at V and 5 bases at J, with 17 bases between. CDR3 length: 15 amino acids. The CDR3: CASKPGGVRTGELFF. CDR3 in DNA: TGTGCCAGCAAGCCTGGGGGAGTAAGAACCGGGGAGCTGTTTTTT.

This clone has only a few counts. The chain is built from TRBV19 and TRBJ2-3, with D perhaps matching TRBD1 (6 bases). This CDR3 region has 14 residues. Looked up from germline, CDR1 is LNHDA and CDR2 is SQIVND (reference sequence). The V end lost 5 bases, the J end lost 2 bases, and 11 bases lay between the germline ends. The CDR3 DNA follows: TGTGCCAGTAGTTTGGCAGGGGTCACAGATACGCAGTATTTT. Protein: CASSLAGVTDTQYF.

CDR3 loop: CATSRRLAGTDTQYF. The DNA for the CDR3 is TGTGCCACCAGCAGACGACTAGCCGGTACAGATACGCAGTATTTT. The chain combines TRBV15 with TRBJ2-3, with TRBD2 identical over 7 bases. In germline, CDR1 is LNHNV, CDR2 YYDKDF (reference sequence). V shed 2 bases, J shed 3 bases, and the junction held 5 bases outside the gene matches. The CDR3 is made up of 15 amino acids. Full variable domain (missing parts from reference TRBV15 and TRBJ2-3): DAMVIQNPRYQVTQFGKPVTLSCSQTLNHNVMYWYQQKSSQAPKLLFHYYDKDFNNEADTPDNFQSRRPNTSFCFLDIRSPGLGDTAMYLCATSRRLAGTDTQYFGPGTRLTVL.

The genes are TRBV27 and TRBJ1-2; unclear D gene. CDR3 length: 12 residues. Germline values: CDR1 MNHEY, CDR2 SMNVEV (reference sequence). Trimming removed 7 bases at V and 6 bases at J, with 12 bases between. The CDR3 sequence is CASTGDIHGYTF. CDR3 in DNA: TGTGCCAGCACTGGGGATATTCATGGCTACACCTTC.

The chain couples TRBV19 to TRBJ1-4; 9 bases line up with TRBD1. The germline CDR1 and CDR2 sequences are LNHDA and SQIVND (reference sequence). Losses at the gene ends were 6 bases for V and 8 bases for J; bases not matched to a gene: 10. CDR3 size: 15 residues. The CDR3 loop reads CASRDPGTGSEKLFF. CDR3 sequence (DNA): TGTGCCAGTAGGGATCCCGGGACAGGGAGCGAAAAACTGTTTTTT.

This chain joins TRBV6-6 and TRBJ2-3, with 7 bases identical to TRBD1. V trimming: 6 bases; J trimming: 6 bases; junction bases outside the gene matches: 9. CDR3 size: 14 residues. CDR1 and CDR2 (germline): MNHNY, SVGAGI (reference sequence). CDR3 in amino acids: CASRGGRIRDTQYF. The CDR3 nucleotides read TGTGCCAGCAGAGGGGGCAGGATCAGGGATACGCAGTATTTT.

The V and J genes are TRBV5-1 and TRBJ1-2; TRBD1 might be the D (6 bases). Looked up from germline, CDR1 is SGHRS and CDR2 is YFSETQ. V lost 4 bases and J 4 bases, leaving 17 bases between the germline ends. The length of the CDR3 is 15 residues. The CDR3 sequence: CASSPEAQGPYGYTF. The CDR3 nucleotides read TGCGCCAGCAGCCCGGAAGCCCAGGGGCCCTATGGCTACACCTTC.

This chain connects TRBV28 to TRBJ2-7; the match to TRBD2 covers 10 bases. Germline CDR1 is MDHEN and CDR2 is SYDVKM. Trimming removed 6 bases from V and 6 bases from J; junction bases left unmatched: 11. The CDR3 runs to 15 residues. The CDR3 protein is CASSRMTSGFPEQYF. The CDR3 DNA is TGTGCCAGCAGCCGAATGACTAGCGGGTTCCCCGAGCAGTACTTC.

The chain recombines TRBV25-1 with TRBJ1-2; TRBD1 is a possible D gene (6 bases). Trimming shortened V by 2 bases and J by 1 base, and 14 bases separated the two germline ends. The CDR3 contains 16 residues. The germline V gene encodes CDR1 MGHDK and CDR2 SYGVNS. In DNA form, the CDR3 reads TGTGCCAGCAGTGAAACCGCGGGGGCGGGTAACTATGGCTACACCTTC. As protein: CASSETAGAGNYGYTF.

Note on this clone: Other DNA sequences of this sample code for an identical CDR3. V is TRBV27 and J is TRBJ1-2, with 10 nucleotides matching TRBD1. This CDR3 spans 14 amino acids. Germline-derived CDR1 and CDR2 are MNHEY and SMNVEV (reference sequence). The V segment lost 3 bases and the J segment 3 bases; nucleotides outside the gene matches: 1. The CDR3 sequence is CASSFGQGDYGYTF. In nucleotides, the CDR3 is TGTGCCAGCAGTTTCGGACAGGGGGACTATGGCTACACCTTC.

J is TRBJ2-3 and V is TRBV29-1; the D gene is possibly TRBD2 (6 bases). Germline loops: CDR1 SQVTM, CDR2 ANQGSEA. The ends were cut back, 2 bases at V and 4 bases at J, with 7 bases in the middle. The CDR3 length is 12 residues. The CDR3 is CSVEPGADTQYF. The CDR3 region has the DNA TGCAGCGTTGAACCGGGAGCAGATACGCAGTATTTT.

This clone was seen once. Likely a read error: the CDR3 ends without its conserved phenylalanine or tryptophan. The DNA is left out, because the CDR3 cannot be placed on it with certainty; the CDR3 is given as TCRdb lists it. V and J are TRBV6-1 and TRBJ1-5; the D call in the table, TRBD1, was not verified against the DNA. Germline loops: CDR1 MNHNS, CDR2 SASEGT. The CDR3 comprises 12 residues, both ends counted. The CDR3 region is CASSETRGQGTI.

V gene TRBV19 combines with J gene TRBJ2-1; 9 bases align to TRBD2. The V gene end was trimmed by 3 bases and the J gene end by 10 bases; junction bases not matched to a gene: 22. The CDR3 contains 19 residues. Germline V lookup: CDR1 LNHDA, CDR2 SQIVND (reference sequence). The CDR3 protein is CASSIGRSGTSFALEEQFF. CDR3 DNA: TGTGCCAGTAGTATCGGAAGGTCTGGGACTAGCTTCGCGCTGGAGGAGCAGTTCTTC.

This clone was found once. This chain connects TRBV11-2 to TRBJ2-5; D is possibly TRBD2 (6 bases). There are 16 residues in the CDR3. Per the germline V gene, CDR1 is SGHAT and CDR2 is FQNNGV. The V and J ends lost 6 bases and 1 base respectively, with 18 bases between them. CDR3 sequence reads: CASSYNVEGRQETQYF. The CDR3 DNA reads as TGTGCCAGCAGTTATAATGTGGAGGGGCGCCAAGAGACCCAGTACTTC.

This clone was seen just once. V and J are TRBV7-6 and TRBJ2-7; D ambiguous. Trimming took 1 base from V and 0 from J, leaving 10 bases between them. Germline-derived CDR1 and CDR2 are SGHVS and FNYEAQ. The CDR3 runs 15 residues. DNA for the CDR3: TGTGCCAGCAGCTTAGTGCCCGAGAGCTCCTACGAGCAGTACTTC. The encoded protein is CASSLVPESSYEQYF.

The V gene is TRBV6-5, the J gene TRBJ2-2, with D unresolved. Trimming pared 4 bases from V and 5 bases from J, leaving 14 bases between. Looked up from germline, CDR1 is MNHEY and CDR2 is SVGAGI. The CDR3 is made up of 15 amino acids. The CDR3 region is CASSFSPGRTGELFF. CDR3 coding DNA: TGTGCCAGCAGTTTCTCTCCGGGTCGGACCGGGGAGCTGTTTTTT.

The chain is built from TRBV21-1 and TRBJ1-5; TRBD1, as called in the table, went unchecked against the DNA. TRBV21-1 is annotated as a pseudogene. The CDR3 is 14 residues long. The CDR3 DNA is TGTGCCAGCAGCAAAGAGGCCAGGGGCCAGCCCCAGCATTTT. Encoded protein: CASSKEARGQPQHF.

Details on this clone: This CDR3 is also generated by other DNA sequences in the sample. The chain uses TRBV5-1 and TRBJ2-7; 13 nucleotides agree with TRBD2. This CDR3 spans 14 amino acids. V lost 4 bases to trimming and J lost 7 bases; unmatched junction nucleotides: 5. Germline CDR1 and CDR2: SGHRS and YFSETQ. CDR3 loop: CASSPGTSGIEQYF. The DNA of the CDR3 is TGCGCCAGCAGCCCGGGGACTAGCGGGATAGAGCAGTACTTC.